These 16 T cell receptor beta chains came from one sample sequenced in a study of Ad26.COV2.S vaccination and SARS-CoV-2 variants. As to treatment: 15 to 20 received Ad26.COV2.S at low or high dose, single or two shots; about 5 received placebo; per-sample allocation not given. Day 63 after the first injection of vaccine or placebo was the sampling time. Profiling relied on immunoSEQ multiplex PCR, and the TCRdb table lists in-frame clones only, not all of them. The table records about 440,000 clones, less than 95% of them present only once. The material was peripheral blood, obtained in a trial of Ad26.COV2.S vaccine versus placebo. These receptors were taken from a person aged 18-65 years who received the Ad26.COV2.S COVID-19 vaccine or a placebo.

The CDR3 DNA sequence: TGTGCCAGCTCCATGGGACAGGCCGACTATGGCTACACCTTC. Translated: CASSMGQADYGYTF. The rearrangement joins TRBV18 to TRBJ1-2; the match to TRBD1 covers 8 bases. This CDR3 comprises 14 residues. Germline CDR1 and CDR2: KGHSH and LQKENI. After removal of 6 bases from V and 3 bases from J, the junction contained 6 bases not matched to a gene. The full variable domain, its missing parts supplied by reference TRBV18 and TRBJ1-2, is NAGVMQNPRHLVRRRGQEARLRCSPMKGHSHVYWYRQLPEEGLKFMVYLQKENIIDESGMPKERFSAEFPKEGPSILRIQQVVRGDSAAYFCASSMGQADYGYTFGSGTRLTVV.

This chain links TRBV5-1 with TRBJ2-7; 8 nucleotides align to TRBD2. This CDR3 has 15 residues. In germline, CDR1 is SGHRS, CDR2 YFSETQ. The J segment lost 2 bases and the V segment lost 0 bases, leaving 4 bases of the junction unmatched. The CDR3 loop is CASSLVAGGAYEQYF. CDR3 in DNA: TGCGCCAGCAGCTTGGTGGCGGGGGGCGCCTACGAGCAGTACTTC.

V is TRBV18 and J is TRBJ2-7; 8 nucleotides agree with TRBD2. Trimming at V came to 3 bases and at J to 4 bases, leaving 5 bases not matched to a gene. The CDR3 consists of 14 residues. The germline gives CDR1 KGHSH, CDR2 LQKENI. The DNA for the CDR3 is TGTGCCAGCTCACCGACTAGCGTCCAATACGAGCAGTACTTC. Protein sequence: CASSPTSVQYEQYF.

The chain combines TRBV28 with TRBJ2-5, with 8 positions matching TRBD2. The J segment lost 2 bases and the V segment lost 2 bases, leaving 13 bases of the junction unmatched. The CDR3 loop spans 18 amino acids. Per germline, CDR1 MDHEN and CDR2 SYDVKM. CDR3 nucleotides: TGTGCCAGCAGTTTAATCAGTCGGGCTAGCGGGCGACAAGAGACCCAGTACTTC. It specifies CASSLISRASGRQETQYF.

The chain recombines TRBV28 with TRBJ1-2, with D maybe TRBD1 (5 bases). In germline, CDR1 is MDHEN, CDR2 SYDVKM. The CDR3 is 14 residues long. Trimming left V 3 bases short and J 8 bases short, with 16 bases between. In DNA, the CDR3 is TGTGCCAGCAGTTTTCTCCGGGACCTTCGGGGCTACACCTTC. Translating it yields CASSFLRDLRGYTF.

The genes are TRBV27 and TRBJ2-7; 13 positions match TRBD2. Trimming removed 2 bases from V and 6 bases from J; junction bases left unmatched: 1. This CDR3 is built from 14 residues. Per the germline V gene, CDR1 is MNHEY and CDR2 is SMNVEV (reference sequence). Here the CDR3 DNA reads TGTGCCAGCAGTTTACGACTAGCGGGAGGCGAGCAGTACTTC. The encoded protein is CASSLRLAGGEQYF.

J is TRBJ1-2 and V is TRBV6-5; possible D gene TRBD1, 6 bases. The germline gives CDR1 MNHEY, CDR2 SVGAGI. V lost 0 bases and J lost 5, with 10 bases in between. The CDR3 runs to 14 residues. In DNA form, the CDR3 reads TGTGCCAGCAGTTACTCCCCAGGGGTGTATGGCTACACCTTC. Translating it yields CASSYSPGVYGYTF.

The genes are TRBV28 and TRBJ1-3, with 9 bases matching TRBD1. Per germline, CDR1 MDHEN and CDR2 SYDVKM. This CDR3 contains 16 residues. Trimming at V came to 2 bases and at J to 5 bases, leaving 7 bases not matched to a gene. CDR3: CASSLNPGQGRNTIYF. CDR3 sequence (DNA): TGTGCCAGCAGTTTAAACCCGGGACAGGGTAGAAACACCATATATTTT.

The rearrangement uses TRBV2 and TRBJ1-1; maybe TRBD1 (6 bases). CDR3 size: 17 residues. In germline, CDR1 is SNHLY, CDR2 FYNNEI. Trimming left V 4 bases short and J 0 bases short, with 18 bases between. The CDR3 region has the DNA TGTGCCAGCAGTGCGGAGACAGGTAGCTGGCTGAACACTGAAGCTTTCTTT. This translates into CASSAETGSWLNTEAFF. Full variable domain (outside the CDR3, taken from reference TRBV2 and TRBJ1-1): EPEVTQTPSHQVTQMGQEVILRCVPISNHLYFYWYRQILGQKVEFLVSFYNNEISEKSEIFDDQFSVERPDGSNFTLKIRSTKLEDSAMYFCASSAETGSWLNTEAFFGQGTRLTVV.

The genes are TRBV18 and TRBJ2-1; the match to TRBD1 covers 9 bases. The CDR3 extends over 16 amino acids. Trimming cost V 4 bases and J 1 base; bases outside gene matches: 5. CDR1 KGHSH and CDR2 LQKENI come from the germline V gene. This CDR3 is CASSRPGQGSYNEQFF. CDR3 coding DNA: TGTGCCAGCTCACGCCCGGGACAGGGTTCCTACAATGAGCAGTTCTTC.

The chain carries TRBV7-2 and TRBJ1-4; D is unresolved. Germline CDR1 SGHTA, CDR2 FQGNSA. The V gene lost 1 base and the J gene lost 7 bases, with 13 bases spanning the gap. This CDR3 has 15 residues. DNA for the CDR3: TGTGCCAGCAGCTTAGGAGAGGCCTGGAGTGAAAAACTGTTTTTT. Its translation is CASSLGEAWSEKLFF.

V usage is TRBV19 and J usage is TRBJ2-7; TRBD2 matches at 15 bases. Per the germline V gene, CDR1 is LNHDA and CDR2 is SQIVND (reference sequence). The CDR3 is 19 residues long. Losses at the gene ends were 6 bases for V and 0 bases for J; bases not matched to a gene: 12. CDR3 protein: CASSNAGTSGRPSSYEQYF. Here the CDR3 DNA reads TGTGCCAGTAGCAACGCCGGGACTAGCGGGAGGCCCAGCTCCTACGAGCAGTACTTC.

The chain employs TRBV5-6 and TRBJ2-2; D gene unclear. CDR1 and CDR2 (germline): SGHDT, YYEEEE. Trimming removed 6 bases from V and 4 bases from J, with 10 bases in between. The CDR3 spans 13 residues. The CDR3 region is CASKARGTGELFF. The CDR3 DNA is TGTGCCAGCAAGGCTAGAGGCACCGGGGAGCTGTTTTTT.

This chain connects TRBV11-1 to TRBJ2-2; D gene uncertain. CDR1 and CDR2 (germline): SGHAT, FQDESV (reference sequence). The ends were cut back, 2 bases at V and 4 bases at J, with 8 bases in the middle. CDR3 length equals 14 residues. The CDR3 sequence is CASSLSPGTGELFF. CDR3 bases: TGTGCCAGCAGCTTAAGTCCCGGCACCGGGGAGCTGTTTTTT.

The chain links TRBV29-1 to TRBJ2-1; D remains ambiguous. The V end was cut by 5 bases, the J end by 1 base, with 15 bases between. The CDR3 contains 15 residues. Germline lookup yields CDR1 SQVTM and CDR2 ANQGSEA. The chain's CDR3 is CSVPGLGRSYNEQFF. DNA of the CDR3: TGCAGCGTTCCAGGATTGGGAAGGTCCTACAATGAGCAGTTCTTC.

The V gene is TRBV18, the J gene TRBJ2-2; D is possibly TRBD2 (5 bases). This CDR3 region has 13 residues. Trimming removed 5 bases from V and 5 bases from J, with 9 bases in between. The V gene's germline CDR1 is KGHSH and CDR2 LQKENI. For the CDR3, the DNA is TGTGCCAGCTCAATGGGGAGTACCGGGGAGCTGTTTTTT. Its protein product is CASSMGSTGELFF.